This T cell receptor beta chain was sequenced during a study of Graves' ophthalmopathy and Graves' hyperthyroidism. Looked up from germline, CDR1 is MNHNS and CDR2 is SASEGT. This CDR3 region has 14 residues. The V end was cut by 6 bases, the J end by 0 bases, with 11 bases between. The authors amplified TCR beta CDR3 regions from RNA transcripts. Second-round multiplex PCR came after a first-round RT-PCR that employed HTBI primers. TCRdb recomputed calls from the multiplex PCR reads with MiXCR, one row per CDR3 protein. The data show approximately 460,000 distinct CDR3 sequences, under 15% seen once. This clonotype was detected many times.

The sequence was obtained from a woman aged 30 to 39 with Graves' ophthalmopathy. V gene TRBV6-1 combines with J gene TRBJ1-2, with D perhaps matching TRBD1 (5 bases). Material for sequencing was blood. The CDR3 loop is CASRTVTANYGYTF. The CDR3 coding sequence is TGTGCCAGCAGGACAGTTACCGCTAACTATGGCTACACCTTC.